This TCR beta chain was sequenced in a study of cytomegalovirus exposure and HLA in healthy donors. On the study more broadly: Among some 400 genotyped donors, more than 65% fell in the Caucasian-associated ancestry cluster.

Germline V gene data show CDR1 as MNHNY and CDR2 as SVGAGI (reference sequence). Between the trimmed V and J ends, which lost 7 bases and 5 bases, there was a span of 9 bases. The CDR3 is made up of 12 amino acids. With 60 Vbeta and 13 Jbeta primers, the PCR was carried out. Here immunoSEQ multiplex PCR was the method, and the copy in TCRdb shows in-frame clones only, minus some. The data contain 140,000 to 150,000 clones, roughly 80% of them singletons. The rearrangement links TRBV6-6 to TRBJ2-1; weak D call: TRBD1 (6 bases). The TCR was taken from a woman aged 40 to 50 in good health and CMV-seropositive. The sample comprised PBMCs. CDR3 in DNA: TGTGCCAGCAAAGGGGGAAACAATGAGCAGTTCTTC. This sequence encodes CASKGGNNEQFF.